Sequencing of this TCR beta chain was carried out in a study of cytomegalovirus exposure and HLA in healthy donors. Study-level background: Per a later analysis, the 550 to 850 first-cohort and 95 to 150 validation repertoires shared one platform.

Regarding this clone: What it binds is not known.

Study observations and caveats: Reports showed the classifier diagnosing cytomegalovirus status with high specificity and sensitivity. CMV antigen specificity was confirmed in vitro for a few CMV-associated chains. The study designated 150 to 200 TCR beta chains cytomegalovirus-associated.

Method: immunoSEQ multiplex PCR; TCRdb's copy keeps in-frame clones and lacks some. This table holds roughly 80,000 clones, approximately 95% found once. The sequencing sample was made of PBMCs. The TCR sequence derives from a woman younger than 30 in good health and CMV-seronegative.

CDR3 region: CASSSGLSDGYTF. The CDR3 nucleotides are TGTGCCAGCAGCTCCGGGTTATCTGATGGCTACACCTTC. The J gene is TRBJ1-2, the V gene TRBV7-6, with unresolved D. The V end lost 4 bases, the J end lost 6 bases, and 12 bases lay between the germline ends. The CDR3 is 13 residues long. Germline V CDR1 and CDR2: SGHVS, FNYEAQ. The complete variable domain, with remaining parts taken from reference TRBV7-6 and TRBJ1-2, reads GAGVSQSPRYKVTKRGQDVALRCDPISGHVSLYWYRQALGQGPEFLTYFNYEAQQDKSGLPNDRFSAERPEGSISTLTIQRTEQRDSAMYRCASSSGLSDGYTFGSGTRLTVV.